This TCR beta chain was identified in a study of blood T cell repertoires in COVID-19 (dated by TCRdb to 2020 to 2022). Concerning the study at large: Collaborator samples came from the United States, Italy and Spain and covered acute and convalescent phases of COVID-19. The sample metadata nearly always contained a de-identified subject ID, COVID-19 status, age in years and sex. HLA class I and class II types, where available, came from metadata supplied by the sample provider rather than from assay-based typing. The dataset comprised deeply sampled blood TCRbeta repertoires from subjects exposed to, actively infected with, or recovered from COVID-19. Samples came from the ongoing ImmuneRACE study (first 160 participants) plus 1,254 subjects from 6 global collaborators. The prospective study material was composed of cDNA or gDNA derived from T cells, B-cell-depleted T cells, or PBMCs. The repertoires were released in a freely available public database intended as a resource for research on the immune response to SARS-CoV-2. What the authors observed across the whole study: How much clinical and demographic metadata was included differed by source and by participant, and the metadata was provided uncurated.

To note about this clone: Its antigen is currently not known. Base qualities are not recorded, but no much larger clone differs from it by a single base.

TCRbeta CDR3 regions were amplified from genomic DNA by means of the immunoSEQ Assay, a bias-controlled multiplex PCR. Processing in the source paper ran as follows. Within the assay, amplification of reference gene primers was used to estimate how many nucleated cells each sample contained. To quantify the absolute abundance of each unique TCRbeta CDR3 rearrangement, sequence reads were collapsed and filtered. Productive Simpson clonality was computed per sample as the square root of Simpson's diversity index over productive rearrangements. Entries here come from immuneACCESS through TCRdb and include only in-frame sequences with V and J called. Some clones fail to appear in such tables; in the studies checked, an unresolved V gene covers under half of the shortfall, and the cause of the remainder is unknown. The D gene and trimming were derived from the DNA, and the V and J assignments and clone size from that table. This sample comprises 130,000 or so clones, about 81% of them detected only once. The ten largest make up approximately 2.4% of the sample.

V and J are trimmed by 7 bases and 5 bases, and the gene matches miss 4 bases of the junction. The germline V gene supplies CDR1 SNHLY and CDR2 FYNNEI. Inclusive of the bounding cysteine and phenylalanine, the CDR3 is 13 residues long. Solely the CDR3 DNA is kept, with 39 bases framed from the first base. Participants in the prospective study were aged roughly 18 to 95 years, lived in about two dozen United States geographic areas, and enrolled through a virtual design. In the prospective study, cohorts were assigned on the basis of participant-reported clinical history obtained from a screening survey and a study questionnaire. Mobile phlebotomists in the prospective study collected whole blood, serum and a nasopharyngeal or oropharyngeal swab from every participant. Participants in the prospective study had the option to provide additional blood draws and questionnaires over a roughly 2-month period. Before DNA extraction, prospective study blood samples were shipped either frozen or at room temperature.

The TCR comes from a man aged 35-49 years with acute COVID-19. This sequence uses TRBV2 and TRBJ2-2; 7 middle bases align to TRBD1. The sample comprised PBMCs or T cells enriched from blood (not recorded which). The CDR3 reads CASNRGWTGELFF. Here is the DNA: TGTGCCAGCAACAGGGGATGGACCGGGGAGCTGTTTTTT.